This T cell receptor beta chain was sequenced during a study of Ad26.COV2.S vaccination and SARS-CoV-2 variants. General study findings and limits: Comparable non-spike TCR breadth was observed in vaccine and placebo recipients. People who got the vaccine had more spike-specific TCR breadth than people who got placebo.

Treatment of the sample: about 20 received Ad26.COV2.S at low or high dose, single or two shots; a few received placebo; per-sample allocation not given. Sampling was done on day 63 after the first vaccine or placebo injection. Wuhan-strain spike was delivered by a replication-incompetent Ad26 vector. The CDR3 length is 12 residues. V lost 1 base to trimming and J lost 7 bases, with 8 bases between them. The assay was immunoSEQ multiplex PCR, and TCRdb's table has in-frame clones only and misses some. The top ten hold around 2% of the sample, which has about 370,000 clones, about 91% seen once. As concerns this clone: The target antigen is unknown.

The TCR originated in a person between 18 and 65 years old who received the Ad26.COV2.S COVID-19 vaccine or a placebo. The rearrangement links TRBV12-3 or TRBV12-4 to TRBJ2-7; D possibly corresponds to TRBD2 (5 bases). The sample here was peripheral blood, taken in a trial of Ad26.COV2.S vaccine versus placebo. The CDR3 loop is CASSLDSGEQYF. The DNA for the CDR3 is TGTGCCAGCAGTTTAGATTCGGGGGAGCAGTACTTC.